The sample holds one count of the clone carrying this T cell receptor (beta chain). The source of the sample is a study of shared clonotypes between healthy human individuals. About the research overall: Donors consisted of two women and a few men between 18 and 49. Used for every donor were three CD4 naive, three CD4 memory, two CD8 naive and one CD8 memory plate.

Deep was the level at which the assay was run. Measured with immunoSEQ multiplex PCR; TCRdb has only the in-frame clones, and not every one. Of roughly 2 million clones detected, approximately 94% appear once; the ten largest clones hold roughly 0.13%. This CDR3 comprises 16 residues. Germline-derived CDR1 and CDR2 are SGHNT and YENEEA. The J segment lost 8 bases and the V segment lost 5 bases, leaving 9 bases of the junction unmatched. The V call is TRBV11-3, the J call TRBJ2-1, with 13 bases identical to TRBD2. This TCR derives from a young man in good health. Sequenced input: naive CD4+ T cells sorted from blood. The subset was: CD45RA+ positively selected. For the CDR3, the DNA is TGTGCCAGCAGCCCCGCCGGGACTAGCGGGATTTATGAGCAGTTCTTC. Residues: CASSPAGTSGIYEQFF.